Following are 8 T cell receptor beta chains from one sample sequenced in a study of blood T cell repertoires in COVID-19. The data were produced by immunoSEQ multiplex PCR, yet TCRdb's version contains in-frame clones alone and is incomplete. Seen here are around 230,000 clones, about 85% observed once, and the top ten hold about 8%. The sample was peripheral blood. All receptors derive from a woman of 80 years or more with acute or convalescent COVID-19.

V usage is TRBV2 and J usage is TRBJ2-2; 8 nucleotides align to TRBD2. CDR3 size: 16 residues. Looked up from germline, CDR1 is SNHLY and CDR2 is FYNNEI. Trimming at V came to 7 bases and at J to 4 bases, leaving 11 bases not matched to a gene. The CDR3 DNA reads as TGTGCCAGCACGGTACGGGCGGGAGGAACCACCGGGGAGCTGTTTTTT. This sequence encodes CASTVRAGGTTGELFF. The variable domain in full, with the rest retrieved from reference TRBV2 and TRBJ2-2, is EPEVTQTPSHQVTQMGQEVILRCVPISNHLYFYWYRQILGQKVEFLVSFYNNEISEKSEIFDDQFSVERPDGSNFTLKIRSTKLEDSAMYFCASTVRAGGTTGELFFGEGSRLTVL.

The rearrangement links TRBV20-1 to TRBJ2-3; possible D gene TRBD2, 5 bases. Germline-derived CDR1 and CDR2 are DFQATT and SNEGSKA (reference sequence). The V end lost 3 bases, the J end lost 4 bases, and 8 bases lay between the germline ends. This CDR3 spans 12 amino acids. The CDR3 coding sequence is TGCAGTGCTAGTCTAGCATCAGATACGCAGTATTTT. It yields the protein CSASLASDTQYF.

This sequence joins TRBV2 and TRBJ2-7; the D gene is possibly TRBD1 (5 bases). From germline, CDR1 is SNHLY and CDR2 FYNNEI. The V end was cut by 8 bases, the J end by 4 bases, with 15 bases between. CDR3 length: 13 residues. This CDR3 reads CASSKGPIYEQYF. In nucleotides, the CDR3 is TGTGCCAGCTCAAAGGGGCCCATATACGAGCAGTACTTC.

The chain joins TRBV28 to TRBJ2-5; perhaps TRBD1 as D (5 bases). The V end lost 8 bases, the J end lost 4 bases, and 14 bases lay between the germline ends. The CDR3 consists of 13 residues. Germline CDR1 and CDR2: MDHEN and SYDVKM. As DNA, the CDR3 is TGTGCCAGCGCCCGACAGATTTTAGAGACCCAGTACTTC. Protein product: CASARQILETQYF.

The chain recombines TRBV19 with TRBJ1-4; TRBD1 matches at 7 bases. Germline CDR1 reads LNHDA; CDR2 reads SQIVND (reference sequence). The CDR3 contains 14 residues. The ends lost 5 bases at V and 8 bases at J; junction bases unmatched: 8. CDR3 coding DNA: TGTGCCAGTAGTCCTGACAGGGTATACGAAAAACTGTTTTTT. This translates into CASSPDRVYEKLFF.

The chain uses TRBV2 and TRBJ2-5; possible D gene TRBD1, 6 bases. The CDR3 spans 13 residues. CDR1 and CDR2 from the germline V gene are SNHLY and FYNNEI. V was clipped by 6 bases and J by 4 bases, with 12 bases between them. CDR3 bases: TGTGCCAGCAGCCCAGGGGAGCGAGAGACCCAGTACTTC. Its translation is CASSPGERETQYF.

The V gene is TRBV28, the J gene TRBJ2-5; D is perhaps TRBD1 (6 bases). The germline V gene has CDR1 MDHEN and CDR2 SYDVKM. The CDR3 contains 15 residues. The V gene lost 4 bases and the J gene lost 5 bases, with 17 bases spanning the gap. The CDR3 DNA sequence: TGTGCCAGCAGTTCCCAGGGGCCTGGAGTGGAGACCCAGTACTTC. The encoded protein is CASSSQGPGVETQYF.

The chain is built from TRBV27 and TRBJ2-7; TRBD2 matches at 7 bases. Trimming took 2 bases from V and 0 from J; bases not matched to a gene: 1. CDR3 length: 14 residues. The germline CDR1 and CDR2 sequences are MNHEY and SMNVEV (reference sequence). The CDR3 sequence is CASSLKRDSYEQYF. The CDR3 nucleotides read TGTGCCAGCAGTTTAAAGCGGGACTCCTACGAGCAGTACTTC.